This TCR beta chain stems from a study of T-cell memory formation after mild COVID-19. Study-level information: Among the donors, TCR clusters were largely specific to each donor. Study results and limitations: Some clones that responded were present in memory (sampled pre-infection), which suggests cross-reactive memory joined. Clones that contracted from day 15 to 85 were balanced CD4/CD8, while later expanders leaned CD4+.

As to this clonotype: The antigen is unknown.

Deletions cut 3 bases from V and 3 bases from J, with 5 bases between. CDR1 and CDR2 from the germline V gene are MDHEN and SYDVKM. The CDR3 is 12 amino acids. Constant-segment-primed 5'RACE gave TCR alpha and TCR beta cDNA libraries with sample barcodes and UMIs. Using its own MiXCR run on the 5' RACE reads, TCRdb lists one record per CDR3 protein. The repertoire includes about 55,000 distinct CDR3 sequences, 8% to 10% of them detected once, and approximately 1.2% sits in the top ten. V usage is TRBV28 and J usage is TRBJ1-2; no reliable D call. This receptor was identified in a man aged 18 to 30 who had mild COVID-19 (a few samples of this study predate the infection). Cell type and time point are not known. What was sequenced was PBMCs or a T cell subset sorted from them (not recorded which). This chain's CDR3 is CASSLSDYGYTF. In DNA, the CDR3 is TGTGCCAGCAGTTTGTCGGACTATGGCTACACCTTC.